The following is a TCR beta chain sequence with its context. The data belong to a study of shared clonotypes between healthy human individuals. Repertoires were generated with immunoSEQ multiplex PCR, while TCRdb's copy carries only in-frame clones and drops some. The data hold more than 2 million clones, with roughly 95% observed a single time. The CDR3 length is 12 residues. The receptor comes from a man aged 18 to 29 in good health. The specimen sequenced was naive CD4+ T cells sorted from blood. Subset meaning: CD45RA+ positively selected. The chain carries TRBV21-1 and TRBJ1-5. TRBV21-1 is assigned pseudogene status. CDR3 in amino acids: CASSTPNQPQHF. The CDR3 region has the DNA TGTGCCAGCAGCACCCCCAATCAGCCCCAGCATTTT.